The 5 T cell receptor beta chains below come from one sample, sequenced in a study of blood T cell repertoires in COVID-19. The table came from immunoSEQ multiplex PCR; TCRdb's copy has only in-frame clones and leaves some out. Of approximately 72,000 clones in the sample, around four fifths are singletons; the top ten hold around a sixth. The sequenced sample was peripheral blood. The receptors stem from a woman of 80 years or more with acute or convalescent COVID-19.

CDR3 residues: CATSRALTGDSEAFF. The CDR3 DNA is TGTGCCACCAGCAGGGCCCTGACAGGGGATTCTGAAGCTTTCTTT. This chain uses TRBV15 with TRBJ1-1, with 8 nucleotides matching TRBD1. The CDR3 contains 15 residues. Per the germline V gene, CDR1 is LNHNV and CDR2 is YYDKDF (reference sequence). The junction had 9 bases not matched to a gene; V was cut back by 3 bases and J by 6 bases. Full variable domain (remainder filled in from reference TRBV15 and TRBJ1-1): DAMVIQNPRYQVTQFGKPVTLSCSQTLNHNVMYWYQQKSSQAPKLLFHYYDKDFNNEADTPDNFQSRRPNTSFCFLDIRSPGLGDTAMYLCATSRALTGDSEAFFGQGTRLTVV.

V is TRBV30 and J is TRBJ1-2; D is unresolved. Trimming took 1 base from V and 7 from J, leaving 13 bases between them. Per the germline V gene, CDR1 is GTSNPN and CDR2 is SVGIG (reference sequence). The CDR3 has 13 residues. As DNA, the CDR3 is TGTGCCTGGAGTGGGGAGGGTATGGGTGGCTACACCTTC. It encodes CAWSGEGMGGYTF.

The chain uses TRBV6-6 and TRBJ2-3; 12 bases agree with TRBD2. This CDR3 spans 17 amino acids. Germline loops: CDR1 MNHNY, CDR2 SVGAGI (reference sequence). The ends lost 5 bases at V and 2 bases at J; junction bases unmatched: 8. The CDR3 loop is CASSPRTSGTTTDTQYF. The DNA for the CDR3 is TGTGCCAGCAGTCCGAGGACTAGCGGGACAACCACAGATACGCAGTATTTT.

The CDR3 loop is CASSLQQGTGELFF. CDR3 coding DNA: TGTGCCAGCAGCTTACAACAGGGCACCGGGGAGCTGTTTTTT. The chain combines TRBV11-2 with TRBJ2-2; a possible D gene is TRBD1 (6 bases). The CDR3 has 14 residues. The germline V and J ends were trimmed by 2 bases and 4 bases, with 8 bases remaining between them. The germline gives CDR1 SGHAT, CDR2 FQNNGV.

The CDR3 loop reads CSASSDFGTQYF. In DNA form, the CDR3 reads TGCAGTGCTAGTTCCGACTTTGGGACCCAGTACTTC. J is TRBJ2-5 and V is TRBV20-1; D uncertain. CDR1 is DFQATT, CDR2 SNEGSKA, per germline (reference sequence). V lost 3 bases, J lost 7 bases, and 12 bases lay in between. The CDR3 has 12 residues.